The following is a TCR beta chain sequence with its context. One junction end disagrees with the germline gene, perhaps due to a read error. This record belongs to a study of cytotoxic CD8 clonotypes in ibrutinib-treated CLL. The protocol was immunoSEQ multiplex PCR, while the TCRdb copy is restricted to in-frame clones and leaves out a portion. The data contain 9,500 to 15,000 clones, around 62% of them singletons. Germline assignment: CDR1 SSHAT and CDR2 FNYEAQ (reference sequence). The CDR3 is made up of 13 amino acids. The source was PBMCs, collected before ibrutinib treatment. The sequence derives from a human donor with chronic lymphocytic leukemia. This chain links TRBV7-7 with TRBJ2-5; 9 positions agree with TRBD2. CDR3 residues: CASSLGLAETQYF. Here the CDR3 DNA reads TGTGCTAGCAGCTTGGGACTAGCCGAGACCCAGTACTTC.